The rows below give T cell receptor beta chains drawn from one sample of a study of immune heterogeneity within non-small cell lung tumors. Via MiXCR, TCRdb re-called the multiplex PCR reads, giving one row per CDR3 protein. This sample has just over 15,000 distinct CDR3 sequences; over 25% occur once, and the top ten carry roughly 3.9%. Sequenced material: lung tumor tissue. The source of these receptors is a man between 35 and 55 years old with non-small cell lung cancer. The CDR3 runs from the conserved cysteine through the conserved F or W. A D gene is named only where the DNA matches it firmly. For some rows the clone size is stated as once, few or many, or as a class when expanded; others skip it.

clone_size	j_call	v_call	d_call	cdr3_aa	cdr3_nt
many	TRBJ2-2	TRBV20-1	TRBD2	CSARKSGRAGRGGELFF	TGCAGTGCTAGAAAGAGCGGGAGGGCCGGGAGAGGCGGGGAGCTGTTTTTT
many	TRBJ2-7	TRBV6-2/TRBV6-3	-	CASNQGHTSYEQYF	TGTGCCAGCAACCAAGGACACACCTCCTACGAGCAGTACTTC
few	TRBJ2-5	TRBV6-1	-	CASSEGGTRFQETQYF	TGTGCCAGCAGTGAAGGAGGGACCAGATTCCAAGAGACCCAGTACTTC
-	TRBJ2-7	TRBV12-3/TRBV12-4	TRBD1	CASRGRQGTMYEQYF	TGTGCCAGCAGGGGGAGACAGGGTACGATGTACGAGCAGTACTTC
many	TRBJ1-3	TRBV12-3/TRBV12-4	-	CASAGVTGNTIYF	TGTGCCAGCGCGGGGGTCACTGGAAACACCATATATTTT
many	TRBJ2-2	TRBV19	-	CASSRGGIVYTGELFF	TGTGCCAGTAGTCGAGGGGGGATCGTGTACACCGGGGAGCTGTTTTTT
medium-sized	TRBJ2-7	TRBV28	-	CASSFRDEQYF	TGTGCCAGCAGTTTTCGTGACGAGCAGTACTTC
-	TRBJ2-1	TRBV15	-	CATSSRERGLNEQFF	TGTGCCACCAGCAGCCGGGAGAGGGGACTCAATGAGCAGTTCTTC
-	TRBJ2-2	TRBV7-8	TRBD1	CASSSQGGNTGELFF	TGTGCCAGCAGCTCACAAGGGGGCAACACCGGGGAGCTGTTTTTT
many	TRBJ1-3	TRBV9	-	CASSVGSGNTIYF	TGTGCCAGCAGCGTAGGATCTGGAAACACCATATATTTT
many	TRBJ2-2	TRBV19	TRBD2	CASRAGLAGTGELFF	TGTGCCAGTAGGGCAGGACTAGCGGGCACCGGGGAGCTGTTTTTT
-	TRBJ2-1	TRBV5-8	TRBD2	CASSFGLAANEQFF	TGTGCCAGCAGCTTCGGACTAGCGGCGAATGAGCAGTTCTTC
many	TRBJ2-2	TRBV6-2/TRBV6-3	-	CASAPGEESGELFF	TGTGCCAGCGCTCCGGGGGAGGAGTCCGGGGAGCTGTTTTTT
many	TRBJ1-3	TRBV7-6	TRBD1	CASSPGQDGNTIYF	TGTGCCAGCAGCCCCGGACAGGACGGAAACACCATATATTTT
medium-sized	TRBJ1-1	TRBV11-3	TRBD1	CASSPRRGLDTEAFF	TGTGCCAGCAGCCCACGCAGGGGGCTGGACACTGAAGCTTTCTTT
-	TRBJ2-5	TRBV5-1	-	CASSLRGGEDVFETQYF	TGCGCCAGCAGCTTGCGCGGTGGGGAGGATGTCTTCGAGACCCAGTACTTC
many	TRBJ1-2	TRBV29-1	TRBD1	CSVGGAGGGYGYTF	TGCAGCGTGGGAGGGGCAGGGGGCGGCTATGGCTACACCTTC